Shown below are 20 T cell receptor beta chains from a single sample sequenced in a study of blood T cells in healthy people across ages. The second PCR ran about 6 to 12 cycles with a sample-barcoded 5' primer and J-beta primers. TCRdb ran MiXCR on the 5' RACE reads and lists one entry per CDR3 protein. Here the sample spans some 800,000 distinct CDR3 sequences, under 45% being singletons. Sample: blood. The receptors shown here come from a man in his 60s in good health.

CDR3 DNA sequence: TGTGCCAGCATGAGGCAGGGGGCAACCGGGGAGCTGTTTTTT. Residues: CASMRQGATGELFF. The rearrangement joins TRBV28 to TRBJ2-2; 8 bases are a match to TRBD1. The CDR3 runs 14 residues. The germline V gene has CDR1 MDHEN and CDR2 SYDVKM. V lost 7 bases to trimming and J lost 5 bases; unmatched junction nucleotides: 6.

Points on this clonotype: This may arise from a read error, as a much more abundant clone is one base away. The chain joins TRBV7-2 to TRBJ2-7; D is uncertain. Germline loops: CDR1 SGHTA, CDR2 FQGNSA. This CDR3 contains 13 residues. V shed 5 bases and J shed 6 bases, with 14 bases lying between them. Here the CDR3 reads CASSRARGVEQYF. The CDR3 nucleotides read TGTGCCAGCAGCCGGGCGAGAGGAGTCGAGCAGTACTTC.

The V gene is TRBV12-3 or TRBV12-4, the J gene TRBJ1-2, with 9 bases lining up with TRBD1. Unmatched junction bases numbered 13, after V lost 9 bases and J lost 8 bases. The CDR3 has 14 amino acids. This CDR3 reads CASRGIQGAGGYTF. The CDR3 DNA sequence: TGTGCCAGTAGAGGTATACAGGGGGCGGGCGGCTACACCTTC.

This clonotype occurred once. Sequence at one end of the junction differs from germline and may be a read error. The chain employs TRBV7-7 and TRBJ2-1, with 11 bases lining up with TRBD2. The CDR3 is 15 amino acids. Germline loops: CDR1 SSHAT, CDR2 FNYEAQ (reference sequence). The CDR3 loop reads CASSLSSSGGNEQFF. CDR3 in DNA: TGTGCTAGCAGCTTATCGTCTAGCGGGGGGAATGAGCAGTTCTTC.

The chain uses TRBV29-1 and TRBJ1-2, with 8 bases matching TRBD1. Germline V CDR1 and CDR2: SQVTM, ANQGSEA. Germline trimming cut 4 bases from V and 11 bases from J; bases unmatched to any gene: 6. The CDR3 contains 11 residues. The CDR3 reads CSVVRGQDYTF. The DNA for the CDR3 is TGCAGCGTTGTACGGGGACAGGATTACACCTTC.

This clonotype appeared a few times. V and J are TRBV4-1 and TRBJ2-1, with D perhaps matching TRBD2 (7 bases). Germline V lookup: CDR1 MGHRA, CDR2 YSYEKL. The CDR3 is made up of 16 amino acids. V lost 2 bases and J 5 bases, leaving 16 bases between the germline ends. The CDR3 reads CASSQITGGTNNEQFF. The CDR3, as DNA: TGCGCCAGCAGCCAAATTACGGGGGGCACTAACAATGAGCAGTTCTTC.

This rearrangement joins TRBV27 to TRBJ2-5, with 8 bases matching TRBD1. With 3 bases clipped from V and 5 bases from J, the junction kept 8 bases outside the gene matches. Germline CDR1 MNHEY, CDR2 SMNVEV (reference sequence). CDR3 length equals 15 residues. The CDR3 DNA sequence: TGTGCCAGCAGTTTGGTGACAGGGGTAGGGGAGACCCAGTACTTC. This sequence encodes CASSLVTGVGETQYF.

CDR3 sequence (DNA): TGCAGTGCTAGGGGCGGGGCGGGGAGAACAGATACGCAGTATTTT. The encoded protein is CSARGGAGRTDTQYF. The V and J genes are TRBV20-1 and TRBJ2-3, with D tentatively TRBD2 (6 bases). The CDR3 loop spans 15 amino acids. V dropped 3 bases and J dropped 3 bases, with 16 bases sitting between them. Germline assignment: CDR1 DFQATT and CDR2 SNEGSKA (reference sequence).

This clonotype was counted between two and nine times. The chain has TRBV10-3 and TRBJ2-1; 7 nucleotides agree with TRBD1. Germline trimming cut 4 bases from V and 5 bases from J; bases unmatched to any gene: 2. The CDR3 spans 13 residues. CDR1 is ENHRY and CDR2 is SYGVKD in the germline V gene. CDR3 sequence reads: CAISGGQNNEQFF. The CDR3 DNA follows: TGTGCCATCAGTGGGGGACAGAACAATGAGCAGTTCTTC.

This clonotype was counted between two and nine times. This chain connects TRBV27 to TRBJ2-7, with 9 bases that match TRBD1. The CDR3 is 16 residues long. With V trimmed by 5 bases and J by 5 bases, 13 bases remained unmatched. Germline V gene lookup returns CDR1 MNHEY and CDR2 SMNVEV (reference sequence). The CDR3 region has the DNA TGTGCCAGCAGTGGAAGGGCCGCACAGGGGGCAAACGAGCAGTACTTC. Amino acids: CASSGRAAQGANEQYF.

The rearrangement links TRBV5-1 to TRBJ2-7, with 9 bases lining up with TRBD1. CDR1 is SGHRS and CDR2 is YFSETQ in the germline V gene. This CDR3 has 14 amino acids. The V segment lost 3 bases and the J segment 7 bases; nucleotides outside the gene matches: 8. The CDR3 bases are TGCGCCAGCAGCTGGGGGACAGGGATTGAGGAGCAGTACTTC. Amino acids: CASSWGTGIEEQYF.

CDR3 residues: CASSQEDRGDGYTF. The CDR3 DNA is TGCGCCAGCAGCCAAGAGGACAGGGGGGACGGCTACACCTTC. The chain is built from TRBV4-3 and TRBJ1-2; 10 nucleotides agree with TRBD1. The CDR3 extends over 14 amino acids. V lost 0 bases to trimming and J lost 8 bases; unmatched junction nucleotides: 3. Germline V gene lookup returns CDR1 LGHNA and CDR2 YSLEER.

The CDR3 spells CSASRGIGHNEQFF. For the CDR3, the DNA is TGCAGTGCTAGTAGGGGGATTGGTCACAATGAGCAGTTCTTC. The V call is TRBV20-1, the J call TRBJ2-1; D might be TRBD1 (6 bases). With 3 bases removed from V and 5 bases from J, the gap between germline ends came to 14 bases. This CDR3 contains 14 residues. Germline CDR1 DFQATT, CDR2 SNEGSKA (reference sequence).

This clonotype was found many times. This sequence joins TRBV27 and TRBJ1-2; D possibly corresponds to TRBD1 (5 bases). Trimming removed 5 bases from V and 0 bases from J, with 16 bases in between. This CDR3 spans 16 amino acids. Germline V gives CDR1 MNHEY, CDR2 SMNVEV (reference sequence). In DNA, the CDR3 is TGTGCCAGCAGTCCCTCTAGAGGGGTAGCTAACTATGGCTACACCTTC. Its protein is CASSPSRGVANYGYTF.

This clonotype was counted ten times or more. The J gene is TRBJ2-1, the V gene TRBV20-1; the match to TRBD1 covers 11 bases. This CDR3 is built from 15 residues. Germline V CDR1 and CDR2: DFQATT, SNEGSKA (reference sequence). The ends lost 6 bases at V and 8 bases at J; junction bases unmatched: 12. The CDR3 nucleotides read TGCAGTGCAAGTGTCCGGACAGGGGGCGCAGATGAGCAGTTCTTC. This codes for CSASVRTGGADEQFF.

The gene calls are TRBV20-1 and TRBJ2-5; D may match TRBD1 or TRBD2 (5 bases each). The end of the DNA fits TRBJ2-7 better, so the J call may be wrong. The germline V gene has CDR1 DFQATT and CDR2 SNEGSKA (reference sequence). This CDR3 comprises 11 residues. The CDR3 DNA reads as TGCAGTGCTAGGGGGACGGCCGAGCAGTACTTC. This gives the protein CSARGTAEQYF.

This chain joins TRBV7-2 and TRBJ2-3, with 7 bases aligning to TRBD2. The CDR3 has 16 residues. Germline V gene data show CDR1 as SGHTA and CDR2 as FQGNSA. With 1 base clipped from V and 12 bases from J, the junction kept 16 bases outside the gene matches. CDR3 coding DNA: TGTGCCAGCAGCTTAGTCTGGCGGGGGACCACAGATGCACAGTATTTT. Amino acid sequence: CASSLVWRGTTDAQYF. Based on the CDR3 plus reference TRBV7-2 and TRBJ2-3, the full variable domain is GAGVSQSPSNKVTEKGKDVELRCDPISGHTALYWYRQSLGQGLEFLIYFQGNSAPDKSGLPSDRFSAERTGGSVSTLTIQRTQQEDSAVYLCASSLVWRGTTDAQYFGPGTRLTVL.

Here the CDR3 DNA reads TGTGCCACCAGCTCCGACGGGCGGACCTACGAGCAGTACTTC. Residues: CATSSDGRTYEQYF. The chain carries TRBV15 and TRBJ2-7; D gene uncertain. Germline V gives CDR1 LNHNV, CDR2 YYDKDF (reference sequence). V was cut by 5 bases and J by 2 bases, with 13 bases left in between. The CDR3 spans 14 residues.

The chain is built from TRBV29-1 and TRBJ1-2, with D perhaps TRBD1 (5 bases). Trimming removed 3 bases from V and 6 bases from J, with 20 bases in between. The CDR3 contains 15 residues. Germline CDR1 and CDR2: SQVTM and ANQGSEA. For the CDR3, the DNA is TGCAGCGTTGATCGCTGGGGCAGTCAACCGGATGGCTACACCTTC. Protein product: CSVDRWGSQPDGYTF.

This clonotype appeared many times. The chain uses TRBV7-2 and TRBJ2-7; D remains unclear. Germline CDR1 reads SGHTA; CDR2 reads FQGNSA. Trimming left V 2 bases short and J 0 bases short, with 5 bases between. CDR3 length: 13 amino acids. The CDR3 DNA is TGTGCCAGCAGCTTACAGGTCTCCTACGAGCAGTACTTC. Its protein product is CASSLQVSYEQYF.